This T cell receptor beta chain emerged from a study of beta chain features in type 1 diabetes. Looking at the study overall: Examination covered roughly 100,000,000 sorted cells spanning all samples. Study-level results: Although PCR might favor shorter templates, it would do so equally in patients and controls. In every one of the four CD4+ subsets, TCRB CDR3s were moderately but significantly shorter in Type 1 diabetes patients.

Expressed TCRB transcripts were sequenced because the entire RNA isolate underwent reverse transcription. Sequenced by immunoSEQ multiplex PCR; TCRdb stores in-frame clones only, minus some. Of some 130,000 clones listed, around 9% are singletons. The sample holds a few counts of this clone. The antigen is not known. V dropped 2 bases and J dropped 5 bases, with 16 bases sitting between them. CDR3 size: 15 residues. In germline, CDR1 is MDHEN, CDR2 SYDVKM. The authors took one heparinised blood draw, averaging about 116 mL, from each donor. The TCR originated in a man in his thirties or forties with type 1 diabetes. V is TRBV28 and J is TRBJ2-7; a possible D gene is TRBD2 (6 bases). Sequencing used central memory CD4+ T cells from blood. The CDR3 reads CASSLTGTGADEQYF. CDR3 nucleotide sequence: TGTGCCAGCAGTTTAACCGGGACTGGAGCTGACGAGCAGTACTTC.